This TCR beta chain appears in the sequencing data of a study of T cells after posttransplantation cyclophosphamide. This clone was recorded many times. The junction had 14 bases not matched to a gene; V was cut back by 4 bases and J by 10 bases. The germline CDR1 and CDR2 sequences are SNHLY and FYNNEI. The CDR3 spans 15 residues. The repertoire was sequenced with immunoSEQ multiplex PCR; TCRdb's copy has only in-frame clones and lacks some. The sample contains roughly 2,600 clones, none of them singletons. Busulfan-fludarabine conditioning, marrow transplant, and cyclophosphamide on days +3 and +4 were administered.

This clonotype was obtained from a female patient aged 50-59 years who received an allogeneic stem cell transplant from a related donor, was CMV-positive, and had no GVHD. Certain T cells may be donor cells from the graft. The chain recombines TRBV2 with TRBJ1-1; 8 bases fit TRBD1. The source material was PBMCs, sampled after allogeneic stem cell transplant with posttransplant cyclophosphamide. The chain's CDR3 is CASSVGGQGAVGAFF. The CDR3 DNA follows: TGTGCCAGCAGTGTCGGGGGGCAGGGGGCCGTGGGAGCTTTCTTT.